A single sample gave rise to the 26 T cell receptor beta chains below, sequenced in a study of T cell changes during pregnancy in multiple sclerosis. TCRdb's table, derived via immunoSEQ multiplex PCR, lists solely in-frame clones and lacks some. The sample lists under 80,000 clones, roughly 90% occurring once. Sample: peripheral blood, taken in the first trimester of pregnancy. Receptors were obtained from a female donor with multiple sclerosis, enrolled in a pregnancy study.

The chain links TRBV4-1 to TRBJ1-5; TRBD1 agrees at 10 bases. There are 17 residues in the CDR3. J lost 2 bases, V lost 0 bases, and 4 bases had no gene match. Germline V gives CDR1 MGHRA, CDR2 YSYEKL. CDR3 protein: CASSQEYGTGGNQPQHF. The DNA of the CDR3 is TGCGCCAGCAGCCAAGAATACGGGACAGGGGGCAATCAGCCCCAGCATTTT.

The CDR3 DNA reads as TGTGCCATCAGCCGACAGGGGAATGACTACGAGCAGTACTTC. Translated, it gives CAISRQGNDYEQYF. This sequence joins TRBV10-3 and TRBJ2-7, with 8 bases aligning to TRBD1. The V segment lost 6 bases and the J segment 3 bases; nucleotides outside the gene matches: 7. This CDR3 spans 14 amino acids. Germline CDR1 and CDR2: ENHRY and SYGVKD.

The chain links TRBV28 to TRBJ2-2; 9 bases fit TRBD2. CDR3 length equals 16 residues. Germline V lookup: CDR1 MDHEN, CDR2 SYDVKM. V lost 4 bases, J lost 1 base, and 4 bases stayed unmatched. Written as DNA, the CDR3 is TGTGCCAGCAGTTCGGATAGCGGGAGGAACACCGGGGAGCTGTTTTTT. Residues: CASSSDSGRNTGELFF. The variable domain in full, with the rest retrieved from reference TRBV28 and TRBJ2-2, is DVKVTQSSRYLVKRTGEKVFLECVQDMDHENMFWYRQDPGLGLRLIYFSYDVKMKEKGDIPEGYSVSREKKERFSLILESASTNQTSMYLCASSSDSGRNTGELFFGEGSRLTVL.

In nucleotides, the CDR3 is TGTGCCAGCTCACCAGAAGGCCAGGGTACTGGCTACACCTTC. Its protein product is CASSPEGQGTGYTF. J is TRBJ1-2 and V is TRBV18; TRBD1 might be the D (5 bases). In germline, CDR1 is KGHSH, CDR2 LQKENI. There are 14 residues in the CDR3. V lost 2 bases and J lost 7, with 14 bases in between. Together with reference TRBV18 and TRBJ1-2, the CDR3 gives the full variable domain: NAGVMQNPRHLVRRRGQEARLRCSPMKGHSHVYWYRQLPEEGLKFMVYLQKENIIDESGMPKERFSAEFPKEGPSILRIQQVVRGDSAAYFCASSPEGQGTGYTFGSGTRLTVV.

In DNA, the CDR3 is TGTGCCAGCAGCCAAGAGAGTGGGGGGGGCGCGGGCAATCAGCCCCAGCATTTT. This codes for CASSQESGGGAGNQPQHF. The V gene is TRBV4-2, the J gene TRBJ1-5; TRBD1 might be the D (6 bases). Trimming shortened V by 0 bases and J by 2 bases, and 17 bases separated the two germline ends. The CDR3 is 18 residues long. Germline CDR1 reads LGHNA; CDR2 reads YNFKEQ.

There are a few counts of this clone. The chain is built from TRBV29-1 and TRBJ1-1, with 8 bases aligning to TRBD1. This CDR3 spans 14 amino acids. The germline V gene has CDR1 SQVTM and CDR2 ANQGSEA. The junction had 6 bases not matched to a gene; V was cut back by 3 bases and J by 3 bases. The CDR3 nucleotides read TGCAGCGTTGAGTGGACAGGGAGCGACACTGAAGCTTTCTTT. As protein: CSVEWTGSDTEAFF.

This clone was observed a single time. The J gene is TRBJ2-3, the V gene TRBV5-6; 10 bases map to TRBD2. With 0 bases clipped from V and 2 bases from J, the junction kept 3 bases outside the gene matches. There are 16 residues in the CDR3. The V gene's germline CDR1 is SGHDT and CDR2 YYEEEE. In nucleotides, the CDR3 is TGTGCCAGCAGCTTGGCAGGACTAGCGGCCACAGATACGCAGTATTTT. Amino acids: CASSLAGLAATDTQYF.

Ten or more counts support this clone. V gene TRBV2 combines with J gene TRBJ2-5, with 9 bases aligning to TRBD1. CDR1 is SNHLY and CDR2 is FYNNEI in the germline V gene. Trimming took 4 bases from V and 9 from J; bases not matched to a gene: 6. This CDR3 comprises 13 residues. The CDR3 DNA reads as TGTGCCAGCAGTGGGGACAGGGAAAGGGCCCAGTACTTC. Protein: CASSGDRERAQYF. The full variable domain, completed using reference TRBV2 and TRBJ2-5, is EPEVTQTPSHQVTQMGQEVILRCVPISNHLYFYWYRQILGQKVEFLVSFYNNEISEKSEIFDDQFSVERPDGSNFTLKIRSTKLEDSAMYFCASSGDRERAQYFGPGTRLLVL.

This chain connects TRBV9 to TRBJ2-6, with D possibly being TRBD1 (5 bases). V was shortened by 2 bases and J by 2 bases, with 8 bases between the two germline ends. This CDR3 contains 15 residues. Germline CDR1 reads SGDLS; CDR2 reads YYNGEE. CDR3 loop: CASSVQGTGANVLTF. The CDR3 DNA reads TGTGCCAGCAGCGTTCAGGGCACTGGGGCCAACGTCCTGACTTTC.

This clone was recorded once. This rearrangement joins TRBV2 to TRBJ2-2, with D possibly matching TRBD2 (6 bases). CDR3 length: 15 residues. Deletions cut 2 bases from V and 9 bases from J, with 16 bases between. The germline CDR1 and CDR2 sequences are SNHLY and FYNNEI. The CDR3 is CASSERGLRGRELFF. In nucleotides, the CDR3 is TGTGCCAGCAGTGAACGGGGGTTGAGAGGCAGGGAGCTGTTTTTT.

The CDR3 sequence: CASSGPNTEAFF. CDR3 bases: TGTGCCAGCAGCGGCCCGAACACTGAAGCTTTCTTT. The chain recombines TRBV7-6 with TRBJ1-1; no clear D. The germline CDR1 and CDR2 sequences are SGHVS and FNYEAQ. The CDR3 length is 12 residues. The V gene lost 5 bases and the J gene lost 1 base, with 5 bases spanning the gap.

The J gene is TRBJ2-7, the V gene TRBV6-6; 7 bases agree with TRBD1. This CDR3 contains 15 residues. Trimming took 6 bases from V and 0 from J; bases not matched to a gene: 8. Germline assignment: CDR1 MNHNY and CDR2 SVGAGI (reference sequence). The CDR3 reads CASSHRDRVSYEQYF. The CDR3 DNA sequence: TGTGCCAGCAGCCACCGGGACAGAGTCTCCTACGAGCAGTACTTC.

This chain joins TRBV2 and TRBJ2-7; D call uncertain. Germline V gene sequence: CDR1 SNHLY, CDR2 FYNNEI. The CDR3 consists of 12 residues. Trimming left V 3 bases short and J 12 bases short, with 15 bases between. The CDR3 here is CASSDPSHPRYF. The CDR3 coding sequence is TGTGCCAGCAGTGACCCCTCGCACCCCAGGTACTTC.

The J gene is TRBJ2-2, the V gene TRBV4-1, with TRBD2 identical over 10 bases. Germline V CDR1 and CDR2: MGHRA, YSYEKL. The CDR3 has 18 residues. Unmatched junction bases numbered 9, after V lost 2 bases and J lost 3 bases. CDR3 in amino acids: CASSQIVAGLADTGELFF. DNA for the CDR3: TGCGCCAGCAGCCAAATCGTCGCCGGACTAGCGGACACCGGGGAGCTGTTTTTT.

The chain links TRBV5-1 to TRBJ1-1; TRBD1 aligns across 11 bases. Germline V gene sequence: CDR1 SGHRS, CDR2 YFSETQ. CDR3 length equals 14 residues. Unmatched junction bases numbered 5, after V lost 3 bases and J lost 7 bases. CDR3 sequence: CASSWDRGYFEAFF. CDR3 nucleotides: TGCGCCAGCAGCTGGGACAGGGGGTATTTTGAAGCTTTCTTT.

The CDR3 bases are TGCGCCAGCAGCCAAGATATCGGCGGAGCTAGCACAGATACGCAGTATTTT. As protein: CASSQDIGGASTDTQYF. The chain employs TRBV4-3 and TRBJ2-3, with unresolved D. This CDR3 has 17 amino acids. Germline V gene lookup returns CDR1 LGHNA and CDR2 YSLEER. The germline V and J ends were trimmed by 0 bases and 0 bases, with 13 bases remaining between them.

The V gene is TRBV5-4, the J gene TRBJ2-7, with no clear D. Trimming took off 0 bases at V and 6 bases at J, with 19 bases between the two ends. Per germline, CDR1 SGHNT and CDR2 YYREEE (reference sequence). The CDR3 consists of 16 residues. Here the CDR3 reads CASSLALFDSVAEQYF. The CDR3 nucleotides read TGTGCCAGCAGCTTGGCCCTATTTGACTCGGTAGCCGAGCAGTACTTC.

The chain is built from TRBV5-1 and TRBJ1-3; D gene ambiguous. The length of the CDR3 is 12 residues. CDR1 and CDR2 from the germline V gene are SGHRS and YFSETQ. The V and J ends lost 0 bases and 10 bases respectively, with 8 bases between them. The CDR3 here is CASSLDSLTIYF. CDR3 DNA sequence: TGCGCCAGCAGCTTGGACAGCCTGACCATATATTTT.

The chain couples TRBV10-1 to TRBJ2-2; D perhaps matches TRBD2 (7 bases). The V end was cut by 0 bases, the J end by 7 bases, with 9 bases between. This CDR3 spans 14 amino acids. Germline V CDR1 and CDR2: WNHNN, SYGVQD (reference sequence). The CDR3 DNA follows: TGCGCCAGCAGTGAGTCGCGGGGGCTCGGGGAGCTGTTTTTT. Amino acid sequence: CASSESRGLGELFF.

V is TRBV2 and J is TRBJ1-2; TRBD1 aligns across 12 bases. In germline, CDR1 is SNHLY, CDR2 FYNNEI. The CDR3 runs to 15 residues. The junction had 3 bases not matched to a gene; V was cut back by 5 bases and J by 2 bases. CDR3 amino acids: CASSRGQGANYGYTF. In nucleotides, the CDR3 is TGTGCCAGCAGTAGGGGACAGGGGGCGAACTATGGCTACACCTTC.

This rearrangement joins TRBV5-4 to TRBJ2-1, with D perhaps TRBD2 (6 bases). The CDR3 has 16 amino acids. The V end lost 5 bases, the J end lost 7 bases, and 22 bases lay between the germline ends. Germline V lookup: CDR1 SGHNT, CDR2 YYREEE (reference sequence). The CDR3 sequence is CASSLGQGLMGNEQFF. The CDR3 coding sequence is TGTGCCAGCAGTCTTGGCCAGGGACTCATGGGTAATGAGCAGTTCTTC.

The chain couples TRBV30 to TRBJ2-4; weak D call: TRBD1 (6 bases). In germline, CDR1 is GTSNPN, CDR2 SVGIG (reference sequence). Deletions cut 3 bases from V and 8 bases from J, with 11 bases between. The CDR3 has 12 amino acids. CDR3 residues: CAWSARGDIQYF. CDR3 DNA sequence: TGTGCCTGGAGCGCCAGGGGCGACATTCAGTACTTC.

This chain joins TRBV7-2 and TRBJ2-4, with 12 positions matching TRBD2. Per the germline V gene, CDR1 is SGHTA and CDR2 is FQGNSA. Unmatched junction bases numbered 9, after V lost 1 base and J lost 2 bases. This CDR3 is built from 19 residues. The CDR3 coding sequence is TGTGCCAGCAGCTTAGAGGGGACTAGCGGGCTGGGGTCCAAAAACATTCAGTACTTC. It specifies CASSLEGTSGLGSKNIQYF.

In this sample, this clone turned up a few times. As DNA, the CDR3 is TGTGCCAGCAGTACCTCACAGAGAAGCAATCAGCCCCAGCATTTT. Encoded protein: CASSTSQRSNQPQHF. The rearrangement links TRBV6-5 to TRBJ1-5; D unclear. The CDR3 runs 15 residues. The germline V gene has CDR1 MNHEY and CDR2 SVGAGI. Trimming pared 5 bases from V and 1 base from J, leaving 12 bases between.

CDR3 in DNA: TGTGCCAGCAGTTACTCGGCTGGGGGCGGCGGTACTGAAGCTTTCTTT. As protein: CASSYSAGGGGTEAFF. The gene calls are TRBV6-5 and TRBJ1-1; D possibly corresponds to TRBD1 (6 bases). The CDR3 totals 16 residues. From germline, CDR1 is MNHEY and CDR2 SVGAGI. Trimming shortened V by 0 bases and J by 5 bases, and 16 bases separated the two germline ends.

This clone was found a few times. The CDR3 reads CASRDGLLNTEAFF. Written as DNA, the CDR3 is TGCGCCAGCAGGGACGGACTTTTGAACACTGAAGCTTTCTTT. The rearrangement uses TRBV5-1 and TRBJ1-1; D remains ambiguous. V shed 5 bases and J shed 0 bases, with 11 bases lying between them. This CDR3 has 14 amino acids. CDR1 and CDR2 from the germline V gene are SGHRS and YFSETQ.